The 21 T cell receptor beta chains reported below all come from one sample, sequenced in a study of shared clonotypes between healthy human individuals. The protocol was immunoSEQ multiplex PCR, while the TCRdb copy is restricted to in-frame clones and leaves out a portion. The table has approximately 1,000,000 clones, approximately 78% seen once. The sequenced sample consisted of memory CD4+ T cells from PBMCs. Subset specified: CD45RA-negative fraction. All receptors derive from a man younger than 35 in good health. Some clones in this sample may be carry-over from other donors' samples.

The V and J genes are TRBV28 and TRBJ1-2, with TRBD1 matching 9 bases. The V and J ends lost 7 bases and 1 base, in that order; junction bases with no gene match: 7. Germline CDR1 and CDR2: MDHEN and SYDVKM. This CDR3 is built from 15 residues. CDR3 coding DNA: TGTGCCAGCAAGGGACAGGGTTCTGGTAACTATGGCTACACCTTC. Its translation is CASKGQGSGNYGYTF.

The chain employs TRBV29-1 and TRBJ1-2, with unresolved D. Germline values: CDR1 SQVTM, CDR2 ANQGSEA. V dropped 7 bases and J dropped 6 bases, with 21 bases sitting between them. CDR3 length: 14 residues. CDR3 nucleotides: TGCAGCGCCGAAGCTCTAAAGGCCGGAAATGGCTACACCTTC. Its protein product is CSAEALKAGNGYTF. Together with reference TRBV29-1 and TRBJ1-2, the CDR3 gives the full variable domain: SAVISQKPSRDICQRGTSLTIQCQVDSQVTMMFWYRQQPGQSLTLIATANQGSEATYESGFVIDKFPISRPNLTFSTLTVSNMSPEDSSIYLCSAEALKAGNGYTFGSGTRLTVV.

This clone was seen only once. The chain links TRBV28 to TRBJ2-1, with D perhaps TRBD1 or TRBD2 (5 bases each). CDR3 length equals 15 residues. The V end was cut by 6 bases, the J end by 0 bases, with 12 bases between. Germline V lookup: CDR1 MDHEN, CDR2 SYDVKM. The CDR3 coding sequence is TGTGCCAGCAGCATATCAGGGAGCTCCTACAATGAGCAGTTCTTC. It is translated as CASSISGSSYNEQFF.

The chain is built from TRBV6-1 and TRBJ1-5, with TRBD1 as a possible D gene (5 bases). Germline CDR1 reads MNHNS; CDR2 reads SASEGT. Trimming removed 6 bases at V and 1 base at J, with 10 bases between. This CDR3 is 14 amino acids long. CDR3 amino acids: CASSIRDSNQPQHF. CDR3 coding DNA: TGTGCCAGCAGCATACGGGACAGCAATCAGCCCCAGCATTTT.

This clone occurred a few times. This chain links TRBV28 with TRBJ1-5; D ambiguous. V lost 5 bases to trimming and J lost 6 bases, with 23 bases between them. In germline, CDR1 is MDHEN, CDR2 SYDVKM. This CDR3 is built from 17 residues. This CDR3 reads CASSIRHNPRVRQPQHF. In DNA, the CDR3 is TGTGCCAGCAGTATACGACACAACCCAAGGGTCCGTCAGCCCCAGCATTTT.

This chain uses TRBV10-3 with TRBJ1-1; no clear D. V lost 0 bases, J lost 8 bases, and 7 bases lay in between. CDR3 size: 12 residues. Germline values: CDR1 ENHRY, CDR2 SYGVKD. CDR3 sequence reads: CAISESAQEAFF. The CDR3 region has the DNA TGTGCCATCAGTGAGTCTGCACAAGAAGCTTTCTTT.

J is TRBJ1-4 and V is TRBV29-1; 10 nucleotides agree with TRBD1. Germline V gene data show CDR1 as SQVTM and CDR2 as ANQGSEA. The V and J ends lost 4 bases and 7 bases, in that order; junction bases with no gene match: 6. The CDR3 length is 14 residues. CDR3 nucleotides: TGCAGCGTTGCAGGACAGGGGGGTAGTGAAAAACTGTTTTTT. It yields the protein CSVAGQGGSEKLFF.

For this clone: Other nucleotide sequences in the sample specify the same CDR3. The genes are TRBV18 and TRBJ2-1, with 8 bases that match TRBD2. Trimming removed 1 base from V and 4 bases from J; junction bases left unmatched: 3. The CDR3 is made up of 15 amino acids. Germline V gene sequence: CDR1 KGHSH, CDR2 LQKENI. CDR3 nucleotides: TGTGCCAGCTCACCACTAGCGGGAAGGTACAATGAGCAGTTCTTC. Protein product: CASSPLAGRYNEQFF.

The chain is built from TRBV7-9 and TRBJ1-1; 9 bases line up with TRBD1. Trimming cost V 4 bases and J 9 bases; bases outside gene matches: 15. Germline-derived CDR1 and CDR2 are SEHNR and FQNEAQ (reference sequence). This CDR3 is 16 amino acids long. The CDR3 bases are TGTGCCAGCAGCTCGTTATATCCCTCGACAGGGGGTCAAGCTTTCTTT. Translated, it gives CASSSLYPSTGGQAFF.

As DNA, the CDR3 is TGTGCCAGCAGTGATTCCCCGGACAGGGGGCAGAGGAAGGAGACCCAGTACTTC. Its translation is CASSDSPDRGQRKETQYF. This chain connects TRBV2 to TRBJ2-5; 11 bases agree with TRBD1. CDR1 and CDR2 (germline): SNHLY, FYNNEI. The CDR3 consists of 18 residues. V dropped 3 bases and J dropped 5; count of bases not matched to a gene: 14.

As to this clone: One end of the junction fails to match germline, which may point to a read error. V gene TRBV11-2 combines with J gene TRBJ2-7; TRBD2 might be the D (5 bases). The CDR3 covers 15 residues. Germline CDR1 and CDR2: SGHAT and FQNNGV. The CDR3 DNA follows: TGTGCCAGCAGCCTAGACGCCTGGCGGGCCTACGAGCAGTACTTC. This encodes CASSLDAWRAYEQYF.

The V call is TRBV4-3, the J call TRBJ2-1, with D possibly TRBD2 on 7 matching bases. The V gene lost 1 base and the J gene lost 6 bases, with 16 bases spanning the gap. In germline, CDR1 is LGHNA, CDR2 YSLEER. The CDR3 loop spans 16 amino acids. The CDR3 nucleotides are TGCGCCAGCAGCCAAGTTGGGGGGGCTGTCTCCAATGAGCAGTTCTTC. This codes for CASSQVGGAVSNEQFF.

Remarks on this clone: The same CDR3 also results from other DNA sequences found in this sample. V gene TRBV5-1 combines with J gene TRBJ2-2; 10 nucleotides align to TRBD2. The germline V gene has CDR1 SGHRS and CDR2 YFSETQ. Germline trimming cut 0 bases from V and 1 base from J; bases unmatched to any gene: 0. The CDR3 is 16 amino acids. In DNA, the CDR3 is TGCGCCAGCAGCTTGGGGACTAGCGGGAACACCGGGGAGCTGTTTTTT. Protein: CASSLGTSGNTGELFF.

V usage is TRBV6-1 and J usage is TRBJ2-7; D might be TRBD2 (5 bases). The CDR3 is 15 amino acids. Germline CDR1 reads MNHNS; CDR2 reads SASEGT. V was cut by 2 bases and J by 5 bases, with 16 bases left in between. The DNA of the CDR3 is TGTGCCAGCAGTGAAATTCGGGGAAACGTAGACGAGCAGTACTTC. It translates to CASSEIRGNVDEQYF.

The rearrangement uses TRBV6-4 and TRBJ2-3; TRBD2 is a possible D gene (6 bases). Germline CDR1 is MRHNA and CDR2 is SNTAGT. The CDR3 covers 14 residues. The V gene lost 5 bases and the J gene lost 4 bases, with 13 bases spanning the gap. CDR3 protein: CASSLGRGSDTQYF. The CDR3 nucleotides read TGTGCCAGCAGTCTCGGGAGAGGGTCAGATACGCAGTATTTT.

The chain links TRBV27 to TRBJ2-2; D gene ambiguous. This CDR3 is 16 amino acids long. Germline V gene lookup returns CDR1 MNHEY and CDR2 SMNVEV (reference sequence). V was clipped by 6 bases and J by 5 bases, with 19 bases between them. The CDR3 region has the DNA TGTGCCAGCAGGCCAGCTGACTTAATTCGGACCGGGGAGCTGTTTTTT. Translated: CASRPADLIRTGELFF.

This chain joins TRBV7-8 and TRBJ1-3; D gene unclear. Germline CDR1 and CDR2: SGHVS and FQNEAQ. The length of the CDR3 is 13 residues. Trimming shortened V by 1 base and J by 3 bases, and 4 bases separated the two germline ends. The CDR3 reads CASSLESGNTIYF. CDR3 DNA sequence: TGTGCCAGCAGCTTAGAAAGTGGAAACACCATATATTTT. Using reference TRBV7-8 and TRBJ1-3 for the parts outside the CDR3, the full variable domain is GAGVSQSPRYKVAKRGQDVALRCDPISGHVSLFWYQQALGQGPEFLTYFQNEAQLDKSGLPSDRFFAERPEGSVSTLKIQRTQQEDSAVYLCASSLESGNTIYFGEGSWLTVV.

The V and J genes are TRBV19 and TRBJ2-3; D may be TRBD1 (6 bases). This CDR3 has 15 amino acids. Germline CDR1 and CDR2: LNHDA and SQIVND (reference sequence). V lost 3 bases to trimming and J lost 5 bases, with 15 bases between them. The CDR3 loop is CASSMGARLKDTQYF. CDR3 nucleotide sequence: TGTGCCAGTAGTATGGGGGCCCGACTGAAAGATACGCAGTATTTT. Looking up the rest from reference TRBV19 and TRBJ2-3 gives the full variable domain: DGGITQSPKYLFRKEGQNVTLSCEQNLNHDAMYWYRQDPGQGLRLIYYSQIVNDFQKGDIAEGYSVSREKKESFPLTVTSAQKNPTAFYLCASSMGARLKDTQYFGPGTRLTVL.

The CDR3 loop is CASSIALIGGDTQYF. CDR3 coding DNA: TGTGCCAGTAGTATTGCACTAATAGGTGGAGATACGCAGTATTTT. The chain recombines TRBV19 with TRBJ2-3, with unresolved D. The germline V gene encodes CDR1 LNHDA and CDR2 SQIVND (reference sequence). The CDR3 has 15 amino acids. V was shortened by 3 bases and J by 5 bases, with 15 bases between the two germline ends.

The chain joins TRBV4-3 to TRBJ1-1, with D maybe TRBD1 (5 bases). This CDR3 region has 19 residues. Trimming took off 0 bases at V and 4 bases at J, with 24 bases between the two ends. Looked up from germline, CDR1 is LGHNA and CDR2 is YSLEER. The DNA of the CDR3 is TGCGCCAGCAGCCAAGATCTAATCGGACAAGGGAGGACTAGCACTGAAGCTTTCTTT. Protein: CASSQDLIGQGRTSTEAFF.

The rearrangement links TRBV5-1 to TRBJ1-1, with a weak D call TRBD1 (6 bases). The CDR3 totals 16 residues. Germline loops: CDR1 SGHRS, CDR2 YFSETQ. Trimming removed 4 bases from V and 4 bases from J, with 20 bases in between. In DNA form, the CDR3 reads TGCGCCAGCAGCACACAGGGTGGTATTGGGACCACTGAAGCTTTCTTT. It codes for CASSTQGGIGTTEAFF.